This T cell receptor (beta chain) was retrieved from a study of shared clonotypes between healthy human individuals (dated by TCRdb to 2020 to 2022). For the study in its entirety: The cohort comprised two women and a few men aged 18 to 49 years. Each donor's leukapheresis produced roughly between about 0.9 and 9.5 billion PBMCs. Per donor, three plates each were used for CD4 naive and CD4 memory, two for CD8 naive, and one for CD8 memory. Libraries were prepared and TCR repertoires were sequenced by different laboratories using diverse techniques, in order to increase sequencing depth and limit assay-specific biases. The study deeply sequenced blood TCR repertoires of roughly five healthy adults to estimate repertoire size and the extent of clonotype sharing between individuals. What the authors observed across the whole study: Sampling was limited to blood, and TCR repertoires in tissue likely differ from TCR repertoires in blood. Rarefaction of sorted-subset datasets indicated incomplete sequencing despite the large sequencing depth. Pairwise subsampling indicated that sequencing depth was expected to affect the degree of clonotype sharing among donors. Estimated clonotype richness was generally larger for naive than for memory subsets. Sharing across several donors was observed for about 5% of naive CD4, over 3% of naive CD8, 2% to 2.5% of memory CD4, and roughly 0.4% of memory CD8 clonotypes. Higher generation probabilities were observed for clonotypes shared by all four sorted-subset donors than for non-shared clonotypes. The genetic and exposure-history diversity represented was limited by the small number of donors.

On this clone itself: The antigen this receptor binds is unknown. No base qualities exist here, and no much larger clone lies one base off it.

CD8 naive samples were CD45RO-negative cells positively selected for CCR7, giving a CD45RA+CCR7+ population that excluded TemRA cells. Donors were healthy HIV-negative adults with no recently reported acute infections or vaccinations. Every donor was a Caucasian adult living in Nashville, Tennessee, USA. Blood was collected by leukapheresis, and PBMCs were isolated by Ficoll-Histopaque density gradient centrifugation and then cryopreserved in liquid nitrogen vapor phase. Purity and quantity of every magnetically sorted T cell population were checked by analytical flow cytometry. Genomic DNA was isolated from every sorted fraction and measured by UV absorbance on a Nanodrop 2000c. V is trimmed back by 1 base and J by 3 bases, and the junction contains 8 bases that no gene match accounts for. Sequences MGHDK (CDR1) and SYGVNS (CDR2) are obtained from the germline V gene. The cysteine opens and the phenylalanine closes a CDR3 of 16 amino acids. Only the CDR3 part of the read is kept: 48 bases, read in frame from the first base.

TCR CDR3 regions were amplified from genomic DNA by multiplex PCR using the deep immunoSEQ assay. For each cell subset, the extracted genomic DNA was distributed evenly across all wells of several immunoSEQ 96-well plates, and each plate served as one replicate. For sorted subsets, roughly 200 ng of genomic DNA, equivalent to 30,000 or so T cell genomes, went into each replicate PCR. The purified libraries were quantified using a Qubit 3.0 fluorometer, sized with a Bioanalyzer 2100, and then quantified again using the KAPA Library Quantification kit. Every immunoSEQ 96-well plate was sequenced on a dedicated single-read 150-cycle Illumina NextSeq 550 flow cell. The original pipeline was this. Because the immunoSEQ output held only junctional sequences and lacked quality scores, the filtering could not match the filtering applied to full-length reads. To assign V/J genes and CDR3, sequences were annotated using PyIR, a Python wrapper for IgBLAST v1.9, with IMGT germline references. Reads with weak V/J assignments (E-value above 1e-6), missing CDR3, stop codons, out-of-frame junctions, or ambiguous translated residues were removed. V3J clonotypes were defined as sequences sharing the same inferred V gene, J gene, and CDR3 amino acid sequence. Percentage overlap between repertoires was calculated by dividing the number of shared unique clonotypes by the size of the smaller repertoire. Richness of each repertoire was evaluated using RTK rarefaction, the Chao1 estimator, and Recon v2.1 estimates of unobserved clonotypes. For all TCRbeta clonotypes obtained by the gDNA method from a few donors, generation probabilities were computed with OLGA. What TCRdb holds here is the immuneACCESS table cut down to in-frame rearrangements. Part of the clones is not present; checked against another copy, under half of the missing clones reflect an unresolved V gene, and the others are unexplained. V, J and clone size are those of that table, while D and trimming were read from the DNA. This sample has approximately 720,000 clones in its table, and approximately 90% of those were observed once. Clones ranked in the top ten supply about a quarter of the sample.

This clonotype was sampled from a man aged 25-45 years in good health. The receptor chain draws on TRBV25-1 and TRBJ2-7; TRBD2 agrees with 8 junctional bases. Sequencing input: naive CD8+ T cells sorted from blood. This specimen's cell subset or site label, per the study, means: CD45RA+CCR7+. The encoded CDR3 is CASSEWASGPFYEQYF. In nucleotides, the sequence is TGTGCCAGCAGTGAATGGGCTAGCGGGCCGTTCTACGAGCAGTACTTC.